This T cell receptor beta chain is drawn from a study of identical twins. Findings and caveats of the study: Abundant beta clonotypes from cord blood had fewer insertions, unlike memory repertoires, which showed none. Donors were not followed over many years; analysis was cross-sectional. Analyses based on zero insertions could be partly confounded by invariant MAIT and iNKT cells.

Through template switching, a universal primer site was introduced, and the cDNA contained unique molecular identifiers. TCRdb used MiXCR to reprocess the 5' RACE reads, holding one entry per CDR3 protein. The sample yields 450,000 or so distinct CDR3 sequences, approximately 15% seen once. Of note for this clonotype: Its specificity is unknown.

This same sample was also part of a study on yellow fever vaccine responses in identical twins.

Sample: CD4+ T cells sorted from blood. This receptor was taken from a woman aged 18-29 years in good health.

The CDR3 sequence: CASSPGPPGIYEQYF. In DNA form, the CDR3 reads TGTGCCAGCAGCCCGGGACCCCCGGGAATCTACGAGCAGTACTTC. The chain recombines TRBV28 with TRBJ2-7, with D perhaps being TRBD1 or TRBD2 (5 bases each). The germline gives CDR1 MDHEN, CDR2 SYDVKM. The CDR3 contains 15 residues. Trimming cost V 6 bases and J 3 bases, with 18 bases left between them.